A single sample is the source of the 7 T cell receptor beta chains below, sequenced in a study of blood T cell repertoires in COVID-19. The method was immunoSEQ multiplex PCR; TCRdb's version includes in-frame clones alone and lacks a portion of them. This table holds approximately 240,000 clones, more than 65% found once. Sequenced input: peripheral blood. These receptors were collected from a woman aged 40 to 50 with active or convalescent COVID-19.

The V call is TRBV9, the J call TRBJ2-3, with 9 bases aligning to TRBD2. The CDR3 has 17 amino acids. The germline V gene has CDR1 SGDLS and CDR2 YYNGEE. After removal of 2 bases from V and 2 bases from J, the junction contained 9 bases not matched to a gene. The CDR3 DNA sequence: TGTGCCAGCAGCGTGGATAGCGGGGGCTACCTCACAGATACGCAGTATTTT. This translates into CASSVDSGGYLTDTQYF.

This clone has only one observation. The chain joins TRBV12-3 or TRBV12-4 to TRBJ1-5; D is uncertain. This CDR3 comprises 12 residues. Deletions cut 6 bases from V and 3 bases from J, with 6 bases between. CDR3 nucleotides: TGTGCCAGCAGCCTCCCCAATCAGCCCCAGCATTTT. It specifies CASSLPNQPQHF.

The rearrangement uses TRBV2 and TRBJ2-5; 10 bases are shared with TRBD2. V lost 6 bases to trimming and J lost 5 bases; unmatched junction nucleotides: 15. Per germline, CDR1 SNHLY and CDR2 FYNNEI. CDR3 length equals 17 residues. The CDR3 DNA follows: TGTGCCAGCAGGGCACTACTAGCGGGGCAAGTTAGGGAGACCCAGTACTTC. It translates to CASRALLAGQVRETQYF.

This clone turned up a few times. The chain combines TRBV3-1 (or the pseudogene TRBV3-2) with TRBJ2-1; a weak D match, TRBD2 (6 bases). From germline, CDR1 is LGHDT and CDR2 YNNKEL (reference sequence). The CDR3 runs 16 residues. V lost 5 bases, J lost 11 bases, and 25 bases lay in between. The CDR3 nucleotides are TGTGCCAGCAGCTCCCGTTACCAGGGAGGACCAATGCAGCAGTTCTTC. This translates into CASSSRYQGGPMQQFF.

V is TRBV2 and J is TRBJ2-2; 8 bases match TRBD2. The CDR3 is made up of 15 amino acids. The J segment lost 2 bases and the V segment lost 6 bases, leaving 5 bases of the junction unmatched. Germline V CDR1 and CDR2: SNHLY, FYNNEI. The DNA for the CDR3 is TGTGCCAGCAGGTGGCGGGGGGTAAACACCGGGGAGCTGTTTTTT. Translated: CASRWRGVNTGELFF.

This chain connects TRBV14 to TRBJ1-2; D ambiguous. Between the trimmed V and J ends, which lost 4 bases and 1 base, there was a span of 7 bases. The CDR3 has 13 residues. Germline loops: CDR1 SGHDN, CDR2 FVKESK. Written as DNA, the CDR3 is TGTGCCAGCAGCCCAACTTATAACTATGGCTACACCTTC. This codes for CASSPTYNYGYTF.

This clone has ten or more counts. This chain uses TRBV5-6 with TRBJ2-7; 9 bases are shared with TRBD1. The CDR3 is made up of 14 amino acids. In germline, CDR1 is SGHDT, CDR2 YYEEEE. The junction had 8 bases not matched to a gene; V was cut back by 4 bases and J by 6 bases. The CDR3 region is CASSPDRGKLEQYF. Here the CDR3 DNA reads TGTGCCAGCAGCCCCGACAGGGGGAAACTCGAGCAGTACTTC.